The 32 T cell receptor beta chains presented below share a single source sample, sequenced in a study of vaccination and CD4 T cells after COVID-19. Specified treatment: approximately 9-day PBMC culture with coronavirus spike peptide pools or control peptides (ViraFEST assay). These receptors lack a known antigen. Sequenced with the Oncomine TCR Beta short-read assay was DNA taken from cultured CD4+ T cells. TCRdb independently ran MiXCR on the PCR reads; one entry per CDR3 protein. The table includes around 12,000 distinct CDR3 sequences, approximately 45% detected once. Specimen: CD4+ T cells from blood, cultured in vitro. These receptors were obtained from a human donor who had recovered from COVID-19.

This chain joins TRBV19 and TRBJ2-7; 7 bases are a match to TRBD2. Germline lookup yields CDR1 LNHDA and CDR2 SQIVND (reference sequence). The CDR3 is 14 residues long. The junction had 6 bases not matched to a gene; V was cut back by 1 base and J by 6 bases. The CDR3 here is CASSIGGRALEQYF. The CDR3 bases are TGTGCCAGTAGTATAGGAGGGAGGGCTCTCGAGCAGTACTTC.

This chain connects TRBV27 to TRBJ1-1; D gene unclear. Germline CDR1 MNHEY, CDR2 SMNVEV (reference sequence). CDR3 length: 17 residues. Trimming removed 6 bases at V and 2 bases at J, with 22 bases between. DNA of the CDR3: TGTGCCAGCAGGGCCCTCGTGGGTAGGAAGAAAAACACTGAAGCTTTCTTT. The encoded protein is CASRALVGRKKNTEAFF.

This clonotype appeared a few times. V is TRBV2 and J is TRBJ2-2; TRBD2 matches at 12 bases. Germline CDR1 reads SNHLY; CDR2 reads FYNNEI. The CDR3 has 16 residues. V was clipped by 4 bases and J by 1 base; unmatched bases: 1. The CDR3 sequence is CASSVTSGGNTGELFF. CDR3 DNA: TGTGCCAGCAGTGTGACTAGCGGGGGGAACACCGGGGAGCTGTTTTTT.

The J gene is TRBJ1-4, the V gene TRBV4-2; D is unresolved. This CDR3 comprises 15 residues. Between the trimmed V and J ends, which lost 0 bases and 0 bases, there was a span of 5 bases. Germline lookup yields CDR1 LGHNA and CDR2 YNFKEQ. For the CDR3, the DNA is TGTGCCAGCAGCCAAGATGCCGCAACTAATGAAAAACTGTTTTTT. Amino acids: CASSQDAATNEKLFF.

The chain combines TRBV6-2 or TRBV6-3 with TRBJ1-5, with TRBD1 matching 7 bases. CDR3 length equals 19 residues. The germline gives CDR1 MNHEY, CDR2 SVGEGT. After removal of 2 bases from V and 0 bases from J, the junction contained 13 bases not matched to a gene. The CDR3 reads CASSYGRQGALDSNQPQHF. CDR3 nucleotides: TGTGCCAGCAGTTACGGCCGACAGGGCGCACTTGATAGCAATCAGCCCCAGCATTTT.

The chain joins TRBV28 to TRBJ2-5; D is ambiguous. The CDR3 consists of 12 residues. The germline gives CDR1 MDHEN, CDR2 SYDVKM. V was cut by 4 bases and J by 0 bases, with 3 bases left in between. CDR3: CASSSYQETQYF. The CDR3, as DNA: TGTGCCAGCAGTTCCTACCAAGAGACCCAGTACTTC.

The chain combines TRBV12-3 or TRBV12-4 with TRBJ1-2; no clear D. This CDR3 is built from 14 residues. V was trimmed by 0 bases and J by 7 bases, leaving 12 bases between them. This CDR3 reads CASSLAPQKSGYTF. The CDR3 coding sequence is TGTGCCAGCAGTTTAGCCCCACAAAAAAGTGGCTACACCTTC.

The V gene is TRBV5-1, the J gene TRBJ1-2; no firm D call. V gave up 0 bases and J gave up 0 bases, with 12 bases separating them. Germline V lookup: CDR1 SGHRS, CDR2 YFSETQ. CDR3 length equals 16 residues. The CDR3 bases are TGCGCCAGCAGCTTGGGCGACCCGGACTCTAACTATGGCTACACCTTC. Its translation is CASSLGDPDSNYGYTF. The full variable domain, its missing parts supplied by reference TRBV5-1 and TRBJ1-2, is KAGVTQTPRYLIKTRGQQVTLSCSPISGHRSVSWYQQTPGQGLQFLFEYFSETQRNKGNFPGRFSGRQFSNSRSEMNVSTLELGDSALYLCASSLGDPDSNYGYTFGSGTRLTVV.

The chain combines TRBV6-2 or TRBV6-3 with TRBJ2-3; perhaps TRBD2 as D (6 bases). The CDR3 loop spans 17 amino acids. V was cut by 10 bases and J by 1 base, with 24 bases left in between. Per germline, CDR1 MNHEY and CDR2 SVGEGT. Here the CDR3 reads CANTMVYGPGGTDTQYF. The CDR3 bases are TGTGCCAATACGATGGTTTACGGACCGGGGGGCACAGATACGCAGTATTTT.

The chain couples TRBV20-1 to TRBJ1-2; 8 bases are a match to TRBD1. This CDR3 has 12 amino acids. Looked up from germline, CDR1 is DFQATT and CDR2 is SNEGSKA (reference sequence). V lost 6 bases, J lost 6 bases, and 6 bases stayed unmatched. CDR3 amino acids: CSAVRGLDGYTF. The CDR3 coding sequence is TGCAGTGCGGTCAGGGGGCTGGATGGCTACACCTTC.

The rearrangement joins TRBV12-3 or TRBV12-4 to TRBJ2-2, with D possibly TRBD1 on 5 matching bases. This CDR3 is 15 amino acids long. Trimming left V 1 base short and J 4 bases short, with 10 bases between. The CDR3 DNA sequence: TGTGCCAGCAGTTTAGTGGGGCAGGGCACCGGGGAGCTGTTTTTT. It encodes CASSLVGQGTGELFF.

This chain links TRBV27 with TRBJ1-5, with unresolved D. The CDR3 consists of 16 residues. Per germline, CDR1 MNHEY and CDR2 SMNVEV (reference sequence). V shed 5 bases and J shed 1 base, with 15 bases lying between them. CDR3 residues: CASSPDRLGSNQPQHF. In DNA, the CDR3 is TGTGCCAGCAGTCCGGACCGGTTAGGGAGCAATCAGCCCCAGCATTTT.

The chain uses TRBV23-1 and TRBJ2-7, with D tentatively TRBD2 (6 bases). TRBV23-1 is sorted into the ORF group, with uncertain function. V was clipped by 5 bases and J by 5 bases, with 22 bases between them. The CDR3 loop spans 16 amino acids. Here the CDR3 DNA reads TGCGCCAGCAGTTGCGGGACGTTAGGGATAGTCGACGAGCAGTACTTC. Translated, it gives CASSCGTLGIVDEQYF.

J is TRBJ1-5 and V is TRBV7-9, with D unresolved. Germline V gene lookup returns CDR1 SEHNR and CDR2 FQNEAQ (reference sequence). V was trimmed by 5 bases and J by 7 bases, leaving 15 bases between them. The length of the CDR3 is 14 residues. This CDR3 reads CASSHTEGRQPQHF. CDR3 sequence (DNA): TGTGCCAGCAGCCACACAGAGGGCAGACAGCCCCAGCATTTT.

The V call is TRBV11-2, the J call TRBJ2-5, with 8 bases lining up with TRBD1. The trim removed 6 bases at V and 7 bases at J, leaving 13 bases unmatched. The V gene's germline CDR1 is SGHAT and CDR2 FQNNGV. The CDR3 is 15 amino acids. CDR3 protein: CASRAARGPPSTQYF. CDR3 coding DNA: TGTGCCAGCAGAGCCGCCAGGGGGCCCCCGTCGACCCAGTACTTC.

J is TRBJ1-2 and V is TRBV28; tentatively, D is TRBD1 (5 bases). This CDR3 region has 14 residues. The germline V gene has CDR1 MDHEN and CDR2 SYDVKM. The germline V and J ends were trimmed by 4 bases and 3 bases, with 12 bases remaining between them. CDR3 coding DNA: TGTGCCAGCAGTTCGACAGTTCGTGACTATGGCTACACCTTC. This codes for CASSSTVRDYGYTF.

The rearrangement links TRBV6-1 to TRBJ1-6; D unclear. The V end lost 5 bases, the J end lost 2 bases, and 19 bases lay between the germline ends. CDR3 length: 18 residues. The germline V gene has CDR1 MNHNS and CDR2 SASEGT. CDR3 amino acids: CASSHSRARRTYNSPLHF. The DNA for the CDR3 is TGTGCCAGCAGTCATTCTCGGGCAAGGCGGACCTATAATTCACCCCTCCACTTT.

The CDR3 protein is CASSTSGSRSDTQYF. The CDR3 DNA sequence: TGCGCCAGCAGTACTAGCGGGAGTCGCTCAGATACGCAGTATTTT. The chain is built from TRBV10-1 and TRBJ2-3, with 11 nucleotides matching TRBD2. This CDR3 is 15 amino acids long. Losses at the gene ends were 5 bases for V and 4 bases for J; bases not matched to a gene: 5. Germline CDR1 reads WNHNN; CDR2 reads SYGVQD (reference sequence).

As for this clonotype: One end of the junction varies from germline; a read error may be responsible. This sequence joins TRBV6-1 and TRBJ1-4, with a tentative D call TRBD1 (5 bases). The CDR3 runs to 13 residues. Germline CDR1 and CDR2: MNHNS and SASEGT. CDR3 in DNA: TGTGCCAGCACTGAAGCAGGGTCGGAAAAACTGTTTTTT. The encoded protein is CASTEAGSEKLFF.

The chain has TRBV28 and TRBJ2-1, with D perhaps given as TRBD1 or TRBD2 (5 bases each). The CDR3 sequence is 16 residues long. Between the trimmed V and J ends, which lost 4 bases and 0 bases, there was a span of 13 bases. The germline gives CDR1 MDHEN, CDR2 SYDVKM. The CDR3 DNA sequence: TGTGCCAGCAGTTCCCCCAGGGCGGGCTCCTACAATGAGCAGTTCTTC. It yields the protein CASSSPRAGSYNEQFF. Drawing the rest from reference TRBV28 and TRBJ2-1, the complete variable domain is DVKVTQSSRYLVKRTGEKVFLECVQDMDHENMFWYRQDPGLGLRLIYFSYDVKMKEKGDIPEGYSVSREKKERFSLILESASTNQTSMYLCASSSPRAGSYNEQFFGPGTRLTVL.

The CDR3 is CASSLAALAREQFF. The CDR3 bases are TGCGCCAGCAGCTTGGCCGCGCTAGCGCGGGAGCAGTTCTTC. The chain employs TRBV5-1 and TRBJ2-1; a weak D match, TRBD2 (6 bases). V dropped 0 bases and J dropped 10 bases, with 14 bases sitting between them. Germline CDR1 is SGHRS and CDR2 is YFSETQ. This CDR3 is built from 14 residues.

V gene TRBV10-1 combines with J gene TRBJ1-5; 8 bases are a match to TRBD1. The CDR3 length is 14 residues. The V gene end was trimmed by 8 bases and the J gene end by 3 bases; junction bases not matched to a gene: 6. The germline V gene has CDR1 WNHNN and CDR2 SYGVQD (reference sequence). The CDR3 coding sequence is TGCGCCAGCTCCGACAGGGGCCACAATCAGCCCCAGCATTTT. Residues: CASSDRGHNQPQHF.

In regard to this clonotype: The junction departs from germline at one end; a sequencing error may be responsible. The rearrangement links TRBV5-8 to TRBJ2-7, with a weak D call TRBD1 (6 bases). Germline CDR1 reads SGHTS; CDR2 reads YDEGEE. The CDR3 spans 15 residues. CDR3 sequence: CASSQDVQGWYEQYF. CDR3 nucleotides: TGCGCCAGCAGCCAAGATGTTCAGGGGTGGTACGAGCAGTACTTC.

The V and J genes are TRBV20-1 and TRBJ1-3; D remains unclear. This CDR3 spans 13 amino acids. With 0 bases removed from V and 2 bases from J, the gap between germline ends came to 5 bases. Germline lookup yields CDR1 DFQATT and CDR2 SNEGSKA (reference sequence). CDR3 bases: TGCAGTGCTAGAGAAGGTACTGGAAACACCATATATTTT. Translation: CSAREGTGNTIYF.

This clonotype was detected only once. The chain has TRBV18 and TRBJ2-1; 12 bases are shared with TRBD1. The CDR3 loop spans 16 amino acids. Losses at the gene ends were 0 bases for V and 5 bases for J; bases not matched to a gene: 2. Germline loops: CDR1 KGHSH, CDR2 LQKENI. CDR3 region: CASSPPGQGANNEQFF. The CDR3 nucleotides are TGTGCCAGCTCACCACCGGGACAGGGGGCGAACAATGAGCAGTTCTTC.

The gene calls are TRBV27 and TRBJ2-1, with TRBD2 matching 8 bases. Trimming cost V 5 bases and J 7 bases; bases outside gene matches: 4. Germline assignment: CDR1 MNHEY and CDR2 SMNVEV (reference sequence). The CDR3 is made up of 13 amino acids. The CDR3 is CASSLGGRNEQFF. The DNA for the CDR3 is TGTGCCAGCAGTCTAGGCGGGAGGAATGAGCAGTTCTTC.

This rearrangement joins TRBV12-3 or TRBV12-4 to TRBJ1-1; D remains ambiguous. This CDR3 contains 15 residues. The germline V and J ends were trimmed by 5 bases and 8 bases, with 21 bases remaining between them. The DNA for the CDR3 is TGTGCCAGCAGTCTCGACCCCCAACTAAGTAGGGAAGCTTTCTTT. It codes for CASSLDPQLSREAFF.

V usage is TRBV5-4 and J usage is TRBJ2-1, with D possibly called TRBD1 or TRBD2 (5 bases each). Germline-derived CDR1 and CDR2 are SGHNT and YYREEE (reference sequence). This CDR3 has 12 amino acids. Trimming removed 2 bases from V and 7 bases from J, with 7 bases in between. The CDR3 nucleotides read TGTGCCAGCAGCTTCGAGGGGAATGAGCAGTTCTTC. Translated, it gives CASSFEGNEQFF. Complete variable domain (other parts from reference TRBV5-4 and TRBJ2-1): ETGVTQSPTHLIKTRGQQVTLRCSSQSGHNTVSWYQQALGQGPQFIFQYYREEENGRGNFPPRFSGLQFPNYSSELNVNALELDDSALYLCASSFEGNEQFFGPGTRLTVL.

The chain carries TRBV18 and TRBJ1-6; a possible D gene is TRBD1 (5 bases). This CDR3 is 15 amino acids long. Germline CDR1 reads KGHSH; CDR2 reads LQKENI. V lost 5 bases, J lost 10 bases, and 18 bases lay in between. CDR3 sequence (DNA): TGTGCCAGCTCAGGCTTCGAGGGGAGCAACTCACCCCTCCACTTT. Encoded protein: CASSGFEGSNSPLHF. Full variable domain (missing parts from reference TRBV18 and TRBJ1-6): NAGVMQNPRHLVRRRGQEARLRCSPMKGHSHVYWYRQLPEEGLKFMVYLQKENIIDESGMPKERFSAEFPKEGPSILRIQQVVRGDSAAYFCASSGFEGSNSPLHFGNGTRLTVT.

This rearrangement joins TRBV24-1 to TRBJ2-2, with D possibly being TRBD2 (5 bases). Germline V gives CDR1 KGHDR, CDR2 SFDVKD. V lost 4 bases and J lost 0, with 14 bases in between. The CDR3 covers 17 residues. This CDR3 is CATSDPGLATNTGELFF. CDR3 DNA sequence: TGTGCCACCAGTGACCCGGGTCTAGCAACGAACACCGGGGAGCTGTTTTTT.

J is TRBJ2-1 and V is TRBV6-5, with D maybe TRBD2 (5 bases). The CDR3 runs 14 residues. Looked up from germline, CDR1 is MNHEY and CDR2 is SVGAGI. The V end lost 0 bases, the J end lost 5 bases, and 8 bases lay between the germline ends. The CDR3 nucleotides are TGTGCCAGCAGTTACTCCTGGCGGGACAATGAGCAGTTCTTC. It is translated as CASSYSWRDNEQFF.

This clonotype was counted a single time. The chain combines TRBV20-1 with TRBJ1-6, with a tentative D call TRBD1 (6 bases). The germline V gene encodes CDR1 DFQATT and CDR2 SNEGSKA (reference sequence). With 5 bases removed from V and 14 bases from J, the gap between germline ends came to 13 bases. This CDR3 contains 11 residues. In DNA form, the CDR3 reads TGCAGTGCTGAACAGGGTAGGTCCCTCCACTTT. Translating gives CSAEQGRSLHF.